This T cell receptor (beta chain) is drawn from a study of T-cell reconstitution after alpha-beta-depleted transplantation in children. V was trimmed by 8 bases and J by 3 bases, leaving 15 bases between them. The CDR3 has 14 amino acids. Unique molecular identifiers were incorporated during preparation of the TCRbeta library. TCRdb redid the calling of the PCR reads with MiXCR, one entry per CDR3 protein. The table has over 100,000 distinct CDR3 sequences, 9% to 12% seen once. V and J are TRBV12-3 or TRBV12-4 and TRBJ2-3; D is undetermined. The source was PBMCs, collected before TCRalphabeta/CD19-depleted stem cell transplant. This TCR derives from a boy aged 2-9 years with acute lymphoblastic leukemia, due to receive a stem cell transplant. The CDR3 here is CASSDMVLTDTQYF. DNA of the CDR3: TGTGCCAGCTCCGATATGGTTTTGACAGATACGCAGTATTTT.